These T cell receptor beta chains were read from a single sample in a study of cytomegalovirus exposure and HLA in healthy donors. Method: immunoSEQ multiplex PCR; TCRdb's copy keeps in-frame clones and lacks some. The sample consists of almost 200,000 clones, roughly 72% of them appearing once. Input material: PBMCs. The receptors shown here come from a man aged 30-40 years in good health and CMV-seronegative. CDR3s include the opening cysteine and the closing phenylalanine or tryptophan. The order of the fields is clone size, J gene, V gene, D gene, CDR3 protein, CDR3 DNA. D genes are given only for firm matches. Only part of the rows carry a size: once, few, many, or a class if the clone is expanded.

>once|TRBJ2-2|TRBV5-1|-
CASSFPTERTGELFF
TGCGCCAGCAGCTTTCCGACAGAGAGAACCGGGGAGCTGTTTTTT
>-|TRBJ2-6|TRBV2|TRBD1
CASSVDRVVSGANVLTF
TGTGCCAGCAGTGTTGACAGGGTAGTATCTGGGGCCAACGTCCTGACTTTC
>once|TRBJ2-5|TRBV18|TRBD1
CASSPTIGTGVETQYF
TGTGCCAGCTCACCAACCATTGGGACAGGGGTAGAGACCCAGTACTTC
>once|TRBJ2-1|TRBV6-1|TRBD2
CASSGLAGLNEQFF
TGTGCCAGCAGCGGACTAGCGGGGCTCAATGAGCAGTTCTTC
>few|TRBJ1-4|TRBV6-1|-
CASSEAIGGNEKLFF
TGTGCCAGCAGTGAAGCGATTGGCGGTAATGAAAAACTGTTTTTT
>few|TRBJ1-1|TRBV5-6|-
CASSLNTGRRTEAFF
TGTGCCAGCAGCTTGAATACGGGGAGGAGGACTGAAGCTTTCTTT
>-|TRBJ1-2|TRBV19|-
CASSRDIGYTF
TGTGCCAGTAGTAGGGACATCGGCTACACCTTC
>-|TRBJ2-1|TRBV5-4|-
CASSLDSLVQFF
TGTGCCAGCAGCTTGGATAGTTTGGTTCAGTTCTTC
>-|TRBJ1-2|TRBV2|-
CASSPEQATYGYTF
TGTGCCAGCAGCCCCGAGCAGGCGACCTATGGCTACACCTTC
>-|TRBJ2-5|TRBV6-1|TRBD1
CASSGWDRGQETQYF
TGTGCCAGCAGTGGTTGGGACAGGGGCCAAGAGACCCAGTACTTC
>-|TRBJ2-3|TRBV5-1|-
CASSRETSTDTQYF
TGCGCCAGCAGCCGAGAGACTAGCACAGATACGCAGTATTTT
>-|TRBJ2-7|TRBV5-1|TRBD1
CASSSWDRAYEQYF
TGCGCCAGCAGCTCCTGGGACAGGGCCTACGAGCAGTACTTC
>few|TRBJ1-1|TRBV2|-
CACEHRRNTEAFF
TGTGCCTGTGAGCACAGGAGGAACACTGAAGCTTTCTTT
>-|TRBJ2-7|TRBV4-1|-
CASSHASAGSSYEQYF
TGCGCCAGCAGCCACGCTTCAGCGGGTAGCTCCTACGAGCAGTACTTC
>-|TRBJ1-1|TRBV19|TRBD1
CASSILAGGNTEAFF
TGTGCCAGTAGTATTCTGGCAGGGGGCAACACTGAAGCTTTCTTT
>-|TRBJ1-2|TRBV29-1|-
CSVEVSVNYGYTF
TGCAGCGTTGAAGTGTCGGTTAACTATGGCTACACCTTC
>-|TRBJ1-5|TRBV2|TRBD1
CASTQEGNRGQPQHF
TGTGCCAGCACTCAAGAGGGGAACAGGGGCCAGCCCCAGCATTTT
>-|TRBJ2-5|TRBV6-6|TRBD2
CASTTTGGGGETQYF
TGTGCCAGCACCACCACGGGGGGTGGTGGGGAGACCCAGTACTTC
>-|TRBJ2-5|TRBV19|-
CASSINRAPGKTQYF
TGTGCCAGTAGTATAAACCGGGCCCCCGGGAAGACCCAGTACTTC
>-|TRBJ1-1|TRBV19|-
CASSTTDGGEAFF
TGTGCCAGTAGTACAACGGACGGAGGGGAAGCTTTCTTT
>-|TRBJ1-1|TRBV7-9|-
CASSLEAGRGNTEAFF
TGTGCCAGCAGCTTAGAGGCAGGGAGGGGCAACACTGAAGCTTTCTTT
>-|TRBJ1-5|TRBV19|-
CASSDTGNGNQPQHF
TGTGCCAGTAGCGATACGGGAAATGGCAATCAGCCCCAGCATTTT
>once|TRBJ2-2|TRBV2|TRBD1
CASSLGQGIGELFF
TGTGCCAGCAGTTTGGGACAGGGGATTGGGGAGCTGTTTTTT
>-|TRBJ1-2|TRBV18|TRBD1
CASSRTGTGDGVGGYTF
TGTGCCAGCTCACGAACCGGGACAGGGGACGGCGTAGGAGGCTACACCTTC